The 14 T cell receptor beta chains presented below share a single source sample, sequenced in a study of T cells in Graves' hyperthyroidism and ophthalmopathy. RNA transcripts were the template for amplifying TCR beta CDR3 regions. TCR CDR3 underwent first-round RT-PCR with the HTBI primer set. In TCRdb, the multiplex PCR reads were re-called with MiXCR into one record per CDR3 protein. The table shows approximately 46,000 distinct CDR3 sequences, with over 45% occurring only once. The specimen sequenced was peripheral blood or thyroid tissue (not recorded which). These receptors were obtained from a woman aged 45-65 years with Graves' hyperthyroidism.

This clonotype was found a few times. The chain is built from TRBV2 and TRBJ2-5, with a weak D call TRBD2 (5 bases). This CDR3 spans 17 amino acids. The germline gives CDR1 SNHLY, CDR2 FYNNEI. Trimming removed 6 bases from V and 0 bases from J, with 20 bases in between. The CDR3 DNA reads TGTGCCAGCAGCGCCGACGGGAACACGAGAAACCAAGAGACCCAGTACTTC. Its protein product is CASSADGNTRNQETQYF.

This clonotype was seen once. V is TRBV29-1 and J is TRBJ1-1, with 8 bases aligning to TRBD1. CDR1 is SQVTM, CDR2 ANQGSEA, per germline. The CDR3 sequence is 18 residues long. The V gene end was trimmed by 5 bases and the J gene end by 0 bases; junction bases not matched to a gene: 17. The CDR3 region has the DNA TGCAGCGTTAAATACCAGGGGGCCAGAAGAATAATGAACACTGAAGCTTTCTTT. Its protein is CSVKYQGARRIMNTEAFF.

This clonotype was detected ten times or more. The chain couples TRBV7-9 to TRBJ2-1, with D perhaps TRBD1 (6 bases). V was cut by 1 base and J by 4 bases, with 11 bases left in between. This CDR3 is built from 15 residues. Germline V CDR1 and CDR2: SEHNR, FQNEAQ (reference sequence). The CDR3 nucleotides are TGTGCCAGCAGCTTAGTAAGGGGGAGATACAATGAGCAGTTCTTC. It specifies CASSLVRGRYNEQFF.

The sample holds many counts of this clonotype. The rearrangement links TRBV29-1 to TRBJ1-1; D call uncertain. Germline values: CDR1 SQVTM, CDR2 ANQGSEA. V gave up 4 bases and J gave up 4 bases, with 7 bases separating them. The CDR3 is 11 residues long. The CDR3 DNA is TGCAGCGTTGGGTGGGGCACTGAAGCTTTCTTT. It translates to CSVGWGTEAFF.

In its sample, this clonotype was seen many times. This sequence joins TRBV5-5 and TRBJ1-1; 7 bases align to TRBD1. Germline V gene lookup returns CDR1 SGHKS and CDR2 YYEKEE (reference sequence). V lost 4 bases, J lost 5 bases, and 11 bases stayed unmatched. The CDR3 consists of 15 residues. This CDR3 is CASSPWDRRETEAFF. The CDR3, as DNA: TGTGCCAGCAGCCCATGGGACAGAAGAGAGACTGAAGCTTTCTTT.

The table lists this clonotype with many counts. CDR3 DNA: TGTGCCAGCAGGCTATCCGGGGAGCTGTTTTTT. This gives the protein CASRLSGELFF. The V call is TRBV3-1, the J call TRBJ2-2; D gene unclear. The V and J ends lost 6 bases and 6 bases respectively, with 5 bases between them. The CDR3 totals 11 residues. The germline CDR1 and CDR2 sequences are LGHDT and YNNKEL (reference sequence).

This clonotype has ten or more counts. The V and J genes are TRBV5-1 and TRBJ2-7, with TRBD2 matching over 7 bases. The CDR3 is 14 amino acids. Germline CDR1 is SGHRS and CDR2 is YFSETQ. J was trimmed by 2 bases and V by 1 base; bases with no gene match: 3. Here the CDR3 reads CASSLPSGTYEQYF. CDR3 bases: TGCGCCAGCAGCTTGCCTAGCGGTACCTACGAGCAGTACTTC.

This clonotype has ten or more counts. In nucleotides, the CDR3 is TGTGCCAGCAGCCCTGGCGGAGGCGGTTTTGGCGGGGAGCTGTTTTTT. This sequence encodes CASSPGGGGFGGELFF. The chain links TRBV11-2 to TRBJ2-2; TRBD2 might be the D (5 bases). CDR1 and CDR2 from the germline V gene are SGHAT and FQNNGV. The ends were cut back, 5 bases at V and 7 bases at J, with 20 bases in the middle. This CDR3 has 16 amino acids.

This clonotype was detected ten times or more. This chain joins TRBV12-3 or TRBV12-4 and TRBJ2-7, with 7 positions matching TRBD2. With V trimmed by 5 bases and J by 5 bases, 9 bases remained unmatched. This CDR3 comprises 14 residues. The CDR3 DNA reads as TGTGCCAGCAGTCGACTACTTCTAGCGGACGAGCAGTACTTC. Translation gives CASSRLLLADEQYF.

As concerns this clonotype: Compared with germline, one end of the junction differs, possibly owing to a read error. The chain has TRBV7-2 and TRBJ1-5, with D unclear. Germline CDR1 reads SGHTA; CDR2 reads FQGNSA. CDR3 length: 15 residues. The CDR3 nucleotides are TGTGCCAGCAGCTTAGCGGGCTATGACGATCAGCCCCAGCATTTC. Translating gives CASSLAGYDDQPQHF.

This clonotype came up many times. The V call is TRBV6-1, the J call TRBJ2-5; D possibly uses TRBD1 or TRBD2 (6 bases each). Germline-derived CDR1 and CDR2 are MNHNS and SASEGT. V was trimmed by 1 base and J by 4 bases, leaving 19 bases between them. This CDR3 comprises 17 residues. The CDR3 region is CASSEEGGTGASETQYF. The DNA of the CDR3 is TGTGCCAGCAGTGAAGAAGGGGGTACGGGGGCATCAGAGACCCAGTACTTC.

This clonotype occurred many times. This chain connects TRBV9 to TRBJ1-1; weak D call: TRBD1 (5 bases). V was clipped by 7 bases and J by 4 bases, with 14 bases between them. Per the germline V gene, CDR1 is SGDLS and CDR2 is YYNGEE. The CDR3 consists of 13 residues. Here the CDR3 DNA reads TGTGCCAGCCGGCGAGGGGTAGGCACTGAAGCTTTCTTT. As protein: CASRRGVGTEAFF.

This clonotype appeared many times. The rearrangement uses TRBV2 and TRBJ2-5; D not certain. The CDR3 covers 14 residues. V lost 2 bases and J 2 bases, leaving 9 bases between the germline ends. Germline-derived CDR1 and CDR2 are SNHLY and FYNNEI. The CDR3 is CASSELVWQETQYF. DNA for the CDR3: TGTGCCAGCAGTGAACTGGTTTGGCAAGAGACCCAGTACTTC.

The chain combines TRBV10-3 with TRBJ1-2; D is possibly TRBD1 (5 bases). CDR3 size: 13 residues. CDR1 and CDR2 from the germline V gene are ENHRY and SYGVKD. V lost 6 bases and J 6 bases, leaving 14 bases between the germline ends. CDR3 residues: CAIRAAGFHGYTF. The CDR3 region has the DNA TGTGCCATCAGGGCCGCAGGGTTTCATGGCTACACCTTC.